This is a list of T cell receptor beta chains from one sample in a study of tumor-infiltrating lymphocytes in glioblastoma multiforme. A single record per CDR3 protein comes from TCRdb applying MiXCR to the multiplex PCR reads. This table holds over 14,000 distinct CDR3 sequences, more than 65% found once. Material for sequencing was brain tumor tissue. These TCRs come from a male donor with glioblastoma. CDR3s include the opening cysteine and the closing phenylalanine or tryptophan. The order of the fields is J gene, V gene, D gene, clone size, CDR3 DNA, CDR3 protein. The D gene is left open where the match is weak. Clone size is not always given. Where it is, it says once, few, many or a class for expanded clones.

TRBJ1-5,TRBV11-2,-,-,TGTGCCAGCAGCGAAGGCGGGGGGGGTCAGCCCCAGCATTTT,CASSEGGGGQPQHF
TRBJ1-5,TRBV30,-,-,TGTGCCTGGAGTGAGGGTACAGTTAGCAATCAGCCCCAGCATTTT,CAWSEGTVSNQPQHF
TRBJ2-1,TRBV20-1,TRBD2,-,TGCAGTGCTAGAGAAACTAGCGGCGACTACAATGAGCAGTTCTTC,CSARETSGDYNEQFF
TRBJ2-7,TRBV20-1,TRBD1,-,TGCAGTGCTCCGGGACAGGGATACGACGAGCAGTACTTC,CSAPGQGYDEQYF
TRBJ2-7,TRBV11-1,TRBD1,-,TGTGCCAGCAGCCCGGGACAGAGCTCCTACGAGCAGTACTTC,CASSPGQSSYEQYF
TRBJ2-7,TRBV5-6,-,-,TGTGCCAGCAGCTTGGCTTTTCAGGGCTACGAGCAGTACTTC,CASSLAFQGYEQYF
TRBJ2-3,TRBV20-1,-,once,TGCAGTGCTAGTTACACAGGGGAGGTGGCGCAGTATTTT,CSASYTGEVAQYF
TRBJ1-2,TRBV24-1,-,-,TGTGCCACCAGTGATTTGGGGGCAAGGGGAAGCTACACCTTC,CATSDLGARGSYTF
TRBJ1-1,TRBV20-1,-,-,TGCGGTGCTAGAGATGGGGGGGGTCTTGGGTTTGAAGCTTTCTTT,CGARDGGGLGFEAFF
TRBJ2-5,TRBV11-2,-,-,TGTTCCAGCAGCTTAAGACTCAAACAAGAGACCCAGTACTTC,CSSSLRLKQETQYF
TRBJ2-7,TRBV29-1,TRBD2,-,TGCAGCGTTGGGGACGGGGGGGCCTTGGTCAAGCAGTACTTC,CSVGDGGALVKQYF
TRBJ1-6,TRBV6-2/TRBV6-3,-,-,TGTGCCAGCAGTGCGATTAGCTCCTATAATTCACCCCTCCACTTT,CASSAISSYNSPLHF
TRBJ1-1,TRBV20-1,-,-,TGCGGTGCTGGAGATGGGGGGGGACTTGCGTCTGAAGCTTTCTTT,CGAGDGGGLASEAFF
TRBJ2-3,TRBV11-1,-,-,TGTGCCGGCAGCCGGGGGACCCCGGGGACAGACACGCAGTACTTT,CAGSRGTPGTDTQYF
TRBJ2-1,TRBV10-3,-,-,TGTACCATCAGTGATGTCAATGTGCAGTTCTTC,CTISDVNVQFF
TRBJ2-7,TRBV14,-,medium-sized,TGTGCCAGCAGCCAAGGGGGTTACGAGCAGTACTTC,CASSQGGYEQYF
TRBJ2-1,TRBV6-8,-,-,TGTGCCAGCAGTTCCCTACCTGCAGGGGAGCAGTTCTTC,CASSSLPAGEQFF
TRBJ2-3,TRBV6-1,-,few,TGTGCCTCCCCGGCCGGATGGACGCAGTATTTT,CASPAGWTQYF
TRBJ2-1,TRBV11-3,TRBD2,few,TGTGCCAGCAGCCCCCGGCGTAGCGGGACCTTTTACAATGAGCAGTTCTTC,CASSPRRSGTFYNEQFF
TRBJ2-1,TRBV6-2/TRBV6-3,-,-,TGTGCCAGCAGCGGGGATGAGCAGTTCTTC,CASSGDEQFF
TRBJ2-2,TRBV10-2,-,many,TGCGCCAGCAGTGGATCTAGCAGGGCCGGGGAGCTGCTTTTT,CASSGSSRAGELLF
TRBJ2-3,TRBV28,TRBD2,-,TGTACCAGCAGTTTACCTAGCGGGTTAACAGATACGCAGTACTTT,CTSSLPSGLTDTQYF
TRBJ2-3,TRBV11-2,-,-,TGTGCCAGCAGCTTAGATGGGGCACCGGATACGCAGTATTTT,CASSLDGAPDTQYF
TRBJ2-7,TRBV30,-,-,TGTGCCTGGAGTGACGGCCCAGGGGCCGACGAGCAGTACTTC,CAWSDGPGADEQYF
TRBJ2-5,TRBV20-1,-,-,TGTAGTGCTAGAGATGCCACAGGGAAAGAGACCCAGTACTTC,CSARDATGKETQYF
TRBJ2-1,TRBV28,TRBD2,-,TGTGCCAGCAGAAGGGTAGCGGGAGCTTTCAATGAGCAGTTCTTC,CASRRVAGAFNEQFF
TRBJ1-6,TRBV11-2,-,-,TGTGACAGCAGCTTAGAATCGGGGGCTTCATCCCTCCATTTT,CDSSLESGASSLHF
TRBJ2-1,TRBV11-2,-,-,TGTGCCAGCAACTTAGTTAGGGGGTTCGCTTACAATGAGCGGTTCTTC,CASNLVRGFAYNERFF
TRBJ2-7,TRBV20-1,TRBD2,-,TGCAGTGCTAGAGAGGGGACTAGCGTAGGCTACGAGCAGTACTTC,CSAREGTSVGYEQYF
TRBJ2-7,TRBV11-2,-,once,TGTGCCAGCAACTCAGGGACCCTCATGGAGCAGTACTTC,CASNSGTLMEQYF
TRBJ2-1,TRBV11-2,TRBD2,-,TGTGCCAGCAGCTTAGTTACGGGAGGGGCCACCAATGAGCAGTTCTTC,CASSLVTGGATNEQFF
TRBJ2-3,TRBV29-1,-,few,TGCAGCGTTGAACCCGGGCCACGCACAGATACGCAGTATTTT,CSVEPGPRTDTQYF
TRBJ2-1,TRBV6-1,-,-,TGTGCCAGCAATCTGGCGATAGAGCAGTTCTTC,CASNLAIEQFF
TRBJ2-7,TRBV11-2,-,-,TGCGCCAGCAGCACTCTTCAACTGGCAAGGGGCCCTATACGGGGGCAGTACTTC,CASSTLQLARGPIRGQYF
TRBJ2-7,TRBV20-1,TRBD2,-,TGTAGTGCTAGGGCACTAGCGGGAGTTTACGAGCAGCACTTC,CSARALAGVYEQHF
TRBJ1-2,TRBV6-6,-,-,TGTGCCAGCAGGGGAACGGATACCTATGGCTACACCTTC,CASRGTDTYGYTF
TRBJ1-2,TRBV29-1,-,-,TGCAGCGTTGCTACCTATGGATACACCTTC,CSVATYGYTF
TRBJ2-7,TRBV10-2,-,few,TGCGTCAGCAGTGAGTCGGGTATGCAGTACTTC,CVSSESGMQYF
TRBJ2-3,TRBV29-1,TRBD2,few,TGCAGCGTTGTGGGAGGGCCAGATACGCAGTATTTT,CSVVGGPDTQYF
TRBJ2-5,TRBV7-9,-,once,TGTGCCAGCAGCCAAGGAGGACAGCAAGAGACCCAGTACTTC,CASSQGGQQETQYF